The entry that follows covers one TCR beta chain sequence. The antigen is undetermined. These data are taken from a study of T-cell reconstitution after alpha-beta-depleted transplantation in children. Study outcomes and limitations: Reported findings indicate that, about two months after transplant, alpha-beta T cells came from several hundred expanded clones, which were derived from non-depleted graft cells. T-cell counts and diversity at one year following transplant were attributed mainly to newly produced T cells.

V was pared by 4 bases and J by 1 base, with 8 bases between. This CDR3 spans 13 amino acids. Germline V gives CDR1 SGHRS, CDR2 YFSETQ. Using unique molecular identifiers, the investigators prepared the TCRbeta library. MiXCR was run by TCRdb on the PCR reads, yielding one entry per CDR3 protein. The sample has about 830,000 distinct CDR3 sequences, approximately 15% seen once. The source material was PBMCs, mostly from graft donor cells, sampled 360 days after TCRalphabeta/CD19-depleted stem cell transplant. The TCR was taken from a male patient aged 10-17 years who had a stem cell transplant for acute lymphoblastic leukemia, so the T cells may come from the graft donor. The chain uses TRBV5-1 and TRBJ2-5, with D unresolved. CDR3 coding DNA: TGCGCCAGCAGCGGTCAGTCCCAAGAGACCCAGTACTTC. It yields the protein CASSGQSQETQYF.